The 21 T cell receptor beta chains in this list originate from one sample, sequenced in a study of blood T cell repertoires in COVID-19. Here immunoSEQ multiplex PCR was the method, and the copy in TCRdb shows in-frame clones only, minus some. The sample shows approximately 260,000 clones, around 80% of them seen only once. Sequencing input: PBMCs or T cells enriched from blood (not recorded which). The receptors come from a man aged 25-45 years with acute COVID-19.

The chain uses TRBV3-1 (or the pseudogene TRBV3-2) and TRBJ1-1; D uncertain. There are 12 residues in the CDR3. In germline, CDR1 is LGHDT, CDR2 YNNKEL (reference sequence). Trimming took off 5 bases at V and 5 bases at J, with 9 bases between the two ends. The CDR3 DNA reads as TGTGCCAGCAGCTTACTGACAACTGAAGCTTTCTTT. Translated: CASSLLTTEAFF.

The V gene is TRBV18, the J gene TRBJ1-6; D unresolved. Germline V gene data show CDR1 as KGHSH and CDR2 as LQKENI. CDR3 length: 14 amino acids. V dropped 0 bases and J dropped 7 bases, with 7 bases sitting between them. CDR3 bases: TGTGCCAGCTCACCACCGGGAGCCAATTCACCCCTCCACTTT. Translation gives CASSPPGANSPLHF.

CDR3 sequence (DNA): TGTGCCAGTAGTATTGGGACAGGAGCGAATCAGCCCCAGCATTTT. This codes for CASSIGTGANQPQHF. V usage is TRBV19 and J usage is TRBJ1-5, with 8 bases identical to TRBD1. The J segment lost 4 bases and the V segment lost 3 bases, leaving 5 bases of the junction unmatched. The CDR3 sequence is 15 residues long. Germline-derived CDR1 and CDR2 are LNHDA and SQIVND (reference sequence).

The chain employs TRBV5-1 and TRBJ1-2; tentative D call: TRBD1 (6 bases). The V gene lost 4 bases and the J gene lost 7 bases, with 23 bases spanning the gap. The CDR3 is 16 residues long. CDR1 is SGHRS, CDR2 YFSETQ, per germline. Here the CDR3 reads CASSIDYLDRPSGYTF. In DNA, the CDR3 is TGCGCCAGCAGCATCGACTACTTGGACAGACCAAGTGGCTACACCTTC.

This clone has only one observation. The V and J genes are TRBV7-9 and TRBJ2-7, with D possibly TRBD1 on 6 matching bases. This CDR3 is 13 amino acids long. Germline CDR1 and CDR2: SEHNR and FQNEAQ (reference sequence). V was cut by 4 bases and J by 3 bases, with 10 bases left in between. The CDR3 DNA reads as TGTGCCAGCAGCTCCGGGACAAGCTACGAGCAGTACGTC. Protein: CASSSGTSYEQYV.

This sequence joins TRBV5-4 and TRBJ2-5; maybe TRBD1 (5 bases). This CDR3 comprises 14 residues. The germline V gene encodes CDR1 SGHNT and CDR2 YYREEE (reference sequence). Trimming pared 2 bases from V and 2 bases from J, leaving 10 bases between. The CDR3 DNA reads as TGTGCCAGCAGCTTTGGCGACAGACAAGAGACCCAGTACTTC. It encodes CASSFGDRQETQYF.

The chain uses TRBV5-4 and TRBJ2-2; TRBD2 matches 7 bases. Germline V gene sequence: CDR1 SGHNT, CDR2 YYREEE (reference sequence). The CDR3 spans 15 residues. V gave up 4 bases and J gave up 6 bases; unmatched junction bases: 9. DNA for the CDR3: TGTGCCAGCAGCCGCGCTAGGGGAGGGGCCGGGGAGCTGTTTTTT. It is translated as CASSRARGGAGELFF.

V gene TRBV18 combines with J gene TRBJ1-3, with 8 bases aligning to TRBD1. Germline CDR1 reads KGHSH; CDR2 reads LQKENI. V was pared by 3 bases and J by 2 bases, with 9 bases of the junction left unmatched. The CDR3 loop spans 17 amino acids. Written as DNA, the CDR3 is TGTGCCAGCTCACCTGTCAGGGGGCAGGCGGCTGGAAACACCATATATTTT. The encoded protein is CASSPVRGQAAGNTIYF.

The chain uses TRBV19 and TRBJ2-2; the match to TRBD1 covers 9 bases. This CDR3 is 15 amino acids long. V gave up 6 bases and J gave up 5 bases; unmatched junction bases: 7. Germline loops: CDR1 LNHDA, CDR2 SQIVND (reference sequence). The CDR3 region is CASRGTGSRTGELFF. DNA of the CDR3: TGTGCCAGTAGGGGGACAGGGTCGAGAACCGGGGAGCTGTTTTTT.

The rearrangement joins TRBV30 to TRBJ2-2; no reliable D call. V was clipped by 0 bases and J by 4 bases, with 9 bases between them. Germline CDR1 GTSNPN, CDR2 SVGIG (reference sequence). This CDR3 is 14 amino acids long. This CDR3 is CAWSVQRRTGELFF. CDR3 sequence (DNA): TGTGCCTGGAGTGTACAGAGACGCACCGGGGAGCTGTTTTTT. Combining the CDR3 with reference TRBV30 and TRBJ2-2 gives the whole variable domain SQTIHQWPATLVQPVGSPLSLECTVEGTSNPNLYWYRQAAGRGLQLLFYSVGIGQISSEVPQNLSASRPQDRQFILSSKKLLLSDSGFYLCAWSVQRRTGELFFGEGSRLTVL.

The CDR3 DNA follows: TGTGCCAGCAGTCCCCAGGGGTACGAGCAGTACGTC. As protein: CASSPQGYEQYV. The chain links TRBV11-2 to TRBJ2-7; tentatively, D is TRBD1 (6 bases). Trimming took 6 bases from V and 4 from J, leaving 10 bases between them. CDR1 is SGHAT, CDR2 FQNNGV, per germline. CDR3 length: 12 amino acids.

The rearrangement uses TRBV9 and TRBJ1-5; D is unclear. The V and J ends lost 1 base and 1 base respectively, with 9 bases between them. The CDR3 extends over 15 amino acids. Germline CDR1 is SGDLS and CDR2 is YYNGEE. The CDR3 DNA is TGTGCCAGCAGCGTACTCCCCGGGAGCAATCAGCCCCAGCATTTT. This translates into CASSVLPGSNQPQHF.

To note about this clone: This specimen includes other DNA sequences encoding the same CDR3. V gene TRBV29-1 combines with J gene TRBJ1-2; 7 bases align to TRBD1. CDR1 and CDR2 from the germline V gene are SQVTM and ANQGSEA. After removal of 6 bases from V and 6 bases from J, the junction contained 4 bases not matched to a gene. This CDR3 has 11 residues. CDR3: CSVVQGNGYTF. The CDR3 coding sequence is TGCAGCGTAGTACAGGGGAATGGCTACACCTTC.

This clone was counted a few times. This chain's CDR3 is CASTPKGQWAEKLFF. The DNA for the CDR3 is TGTGCCAGTACCCCCAAGGGACAGTGGGCCGAAAAACTGTTTTTT. The V call is TRBV19, the J call TRBJ1-4; 7 nucleotides align to TRBD1. The germline gives CDR1 LNHDA, CDR2 SQIVND (reference sequence). The CDR3 is 15 amino acids. The V segment lost 7 bases and the J segment 8 bases; nucleotides outside the gene matches: 13.

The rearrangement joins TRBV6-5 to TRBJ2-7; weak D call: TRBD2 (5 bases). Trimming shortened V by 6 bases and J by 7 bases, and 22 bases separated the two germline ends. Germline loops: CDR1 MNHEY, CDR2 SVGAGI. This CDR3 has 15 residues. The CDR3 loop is CASSRGEREYGEQYV. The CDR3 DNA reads TGTGCCAGCAGCAGAGGTGAAAGGGAGTACGGGGAGCAGTACGTC.

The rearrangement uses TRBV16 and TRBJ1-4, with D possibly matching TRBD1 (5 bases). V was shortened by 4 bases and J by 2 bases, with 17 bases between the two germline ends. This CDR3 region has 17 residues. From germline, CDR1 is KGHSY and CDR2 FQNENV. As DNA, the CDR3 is TGTGCCAGCAGCCCAACCCAACAATGGGGCACTAATGAAAAACTGTTTTTT. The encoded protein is CASSPTQQWGTNEKLFF.

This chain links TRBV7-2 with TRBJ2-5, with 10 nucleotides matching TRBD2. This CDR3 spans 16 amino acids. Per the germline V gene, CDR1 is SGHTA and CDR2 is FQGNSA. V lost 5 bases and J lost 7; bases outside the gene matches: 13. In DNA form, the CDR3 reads TGTGCCAGCAGCCCCAGGACTAGCGGAGCCGCCATGACCCAGTACTTC. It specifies CASSPRTSGAAMTQYF. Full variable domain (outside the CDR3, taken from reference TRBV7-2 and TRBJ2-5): GAGVSQSPSNKVTEKGKDVELRCDPISGHTALYWYRQSLGQGLEFLIYFQGNSAPDKSGLPSDRFSAERTGGSVSTLTIQRTQQEDSAVYLCASSPRTSGAAMTQYFGPGTRLLVL.

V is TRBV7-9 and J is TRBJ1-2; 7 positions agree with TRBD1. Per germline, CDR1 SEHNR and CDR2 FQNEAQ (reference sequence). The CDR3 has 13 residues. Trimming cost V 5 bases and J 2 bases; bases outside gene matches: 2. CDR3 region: CASSGDSNYGYTF. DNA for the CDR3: TGTGCCAGCAGCGGGGACAGCAACTATGGCTACACCTTC.

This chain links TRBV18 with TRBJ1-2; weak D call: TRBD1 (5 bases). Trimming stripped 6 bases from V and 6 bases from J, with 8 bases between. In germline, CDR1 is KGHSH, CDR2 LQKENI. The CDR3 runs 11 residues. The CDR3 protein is CASSGGNGYTF. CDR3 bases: TGTGCCAGCTCCGGGGGTAATGGCTACACCTTC.

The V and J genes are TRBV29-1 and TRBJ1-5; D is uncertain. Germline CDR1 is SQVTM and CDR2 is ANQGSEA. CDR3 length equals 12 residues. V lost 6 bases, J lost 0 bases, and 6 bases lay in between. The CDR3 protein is CSVIFSNQPQHF. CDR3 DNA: TGCAGCGTAATCTTTAGCAATCAGCCCCAGCATTTT.

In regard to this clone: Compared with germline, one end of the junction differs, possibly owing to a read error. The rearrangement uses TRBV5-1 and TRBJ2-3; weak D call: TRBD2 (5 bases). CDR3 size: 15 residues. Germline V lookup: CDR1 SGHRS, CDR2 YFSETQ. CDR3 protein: CASSGLGASTDTQYF. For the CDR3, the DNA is TGTGCCAGCAGCGGCTTAGGAGCTAGCACAGATACGCAGTATTTT. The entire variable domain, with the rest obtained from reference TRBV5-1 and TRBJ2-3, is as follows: KAGVTQTPRYLIKTRGQQVTLSCSPISGHRSVSWYQQTPGQGLQFLFEYFSETQRNKGNFPGRFSGRQFSNSRSEMNVSTLELGDSALYLCASSGLGASTDTQYFGPGTRLTVL.